The source of this T cell receptor beta chain is a study of prognosis after radiotherapy for stage I lung cancer. This clonotype came up many times. Germline assignment: CDR1 MGHRA and CDR2 YSYEKL. V was clipped by 0 bases and J by 3 bases, with 4 bases between them. The CDR3 sequence is 13 residues long. With two-round multiplex PCR, TCR beta CDR3 sequences were amplified from genomic DNA. For every TRBV and TRBJ gene, a specific primer was used in first-round PCR. TCRdb processed the multiplex PCR reads anew with MiXCR; each CDR3 protein has one entry. In the table there are about 16,000 distinct CDR3 sequences, roughly 30% of which are singletons.

This TCR derives from a donor over 45 with non-small cell lung cancer. The chain is built from TRBV4-1 and TRBJ2-3, with D uncertain. This material consisted of PBMCs, taken before or after stereotactic body radiation therapy (not recorded which). CDR3 nucleotide sequence: TGCGCCAGCAGCCAAGAAGGGACAGATACGCAGTATTTT. Translating gives CASSQEGTDTQYF.